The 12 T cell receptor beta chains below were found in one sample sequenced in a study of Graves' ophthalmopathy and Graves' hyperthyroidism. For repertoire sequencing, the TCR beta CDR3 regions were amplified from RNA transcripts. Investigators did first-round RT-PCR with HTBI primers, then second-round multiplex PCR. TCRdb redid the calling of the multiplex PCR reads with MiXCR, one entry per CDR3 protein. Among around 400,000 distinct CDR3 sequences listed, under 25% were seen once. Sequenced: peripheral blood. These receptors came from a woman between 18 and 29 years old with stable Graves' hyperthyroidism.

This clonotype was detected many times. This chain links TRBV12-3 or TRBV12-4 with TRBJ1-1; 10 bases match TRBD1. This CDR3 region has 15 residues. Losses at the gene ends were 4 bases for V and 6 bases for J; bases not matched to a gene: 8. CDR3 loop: CASSWRTGGIPEAFF. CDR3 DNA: TGTGCCAGCAGTTGGAGGACAGGGGGAATCCCTGAAGCTTTCTTT.

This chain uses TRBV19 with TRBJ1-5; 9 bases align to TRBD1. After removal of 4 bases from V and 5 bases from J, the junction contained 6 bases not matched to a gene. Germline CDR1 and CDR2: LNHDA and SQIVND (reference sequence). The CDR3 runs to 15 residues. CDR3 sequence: CASSTGQGKYQPQHF. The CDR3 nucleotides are TGTGCCAGTAGTACCGGACAGGGGAAGTATCAGCCCCAGCATTTT.

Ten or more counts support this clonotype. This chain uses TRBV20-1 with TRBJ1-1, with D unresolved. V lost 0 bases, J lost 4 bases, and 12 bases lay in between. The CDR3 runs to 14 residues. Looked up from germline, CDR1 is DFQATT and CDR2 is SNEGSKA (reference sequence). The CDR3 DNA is TGCAGTGCTAGAGATCAAAGGCAGGTCACTGAAGCTTTCTTT. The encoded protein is CSARDQRQVTEAFF.

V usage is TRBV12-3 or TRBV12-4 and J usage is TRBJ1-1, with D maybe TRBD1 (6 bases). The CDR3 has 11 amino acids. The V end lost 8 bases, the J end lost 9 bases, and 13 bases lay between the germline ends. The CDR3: CASGTTGKAFF. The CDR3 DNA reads TGTGCCAGCGGGACAACAGGGAAAGCTTTCTTT.

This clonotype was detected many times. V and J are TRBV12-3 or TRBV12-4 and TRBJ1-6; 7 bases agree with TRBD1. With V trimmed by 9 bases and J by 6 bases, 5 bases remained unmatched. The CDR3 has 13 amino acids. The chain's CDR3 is CASRQGFNSPLHF. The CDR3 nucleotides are TGTGCCAGTCGACAGGGCTTTAATTCACCCCTCCACTTT.

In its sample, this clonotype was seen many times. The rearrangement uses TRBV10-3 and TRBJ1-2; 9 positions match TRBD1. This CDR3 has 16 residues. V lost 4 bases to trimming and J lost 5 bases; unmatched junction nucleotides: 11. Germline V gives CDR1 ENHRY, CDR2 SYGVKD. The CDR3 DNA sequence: TGTGCCATCAGTGTGAGGACAGGGGCCCCCGGTTATGGCTACACCTTC. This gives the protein CAISVRTGAPGYGYTF.

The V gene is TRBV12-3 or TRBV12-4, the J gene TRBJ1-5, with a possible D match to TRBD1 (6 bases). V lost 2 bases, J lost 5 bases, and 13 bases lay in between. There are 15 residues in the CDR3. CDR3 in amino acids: CASSLLGRTDQPQHF. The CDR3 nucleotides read TGTGCCAGCAGTTTACTCGGACGGACAGATCAGCCCCAGCATTTT.

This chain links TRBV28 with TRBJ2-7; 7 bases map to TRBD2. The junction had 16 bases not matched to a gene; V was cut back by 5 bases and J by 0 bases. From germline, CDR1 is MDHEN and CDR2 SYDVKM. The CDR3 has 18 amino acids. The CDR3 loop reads CASSARDLLAESSYEQYF. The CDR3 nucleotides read TGTGCCAGCAGTGCTAGGGACCTCCTAGCGGAAAGCTCCTACGAGCAGTACTTC.

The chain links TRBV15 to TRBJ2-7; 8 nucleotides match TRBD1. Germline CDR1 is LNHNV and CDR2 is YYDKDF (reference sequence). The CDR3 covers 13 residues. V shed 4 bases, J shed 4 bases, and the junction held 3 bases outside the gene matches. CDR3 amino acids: CATSTGTGYEQYF. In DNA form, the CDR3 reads TGTGCCACCAGCACGGGGACAGGTTACGAGCAGTACTTC. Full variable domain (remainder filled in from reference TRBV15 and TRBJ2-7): DAMVIQNPRYQVTQFGKPVTLSCSQTLNHNVMYWYQQKSSQAPKLLFHYYDKDFNNEADTPDNFQSRRPNTSFCFLDIRSPGLGDTAMYLCATSTGTGYEQYFGPGTRLTVT.

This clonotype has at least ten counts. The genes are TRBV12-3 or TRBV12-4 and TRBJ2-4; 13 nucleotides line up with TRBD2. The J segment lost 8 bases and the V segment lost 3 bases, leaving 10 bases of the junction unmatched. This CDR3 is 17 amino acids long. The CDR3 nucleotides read TGTGCCAGCAGTTTCTTAACTAGCGGGAGGGCCCCCTACATTCAGTACTTC. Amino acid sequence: CASSFLTSGRAPYIQYF.

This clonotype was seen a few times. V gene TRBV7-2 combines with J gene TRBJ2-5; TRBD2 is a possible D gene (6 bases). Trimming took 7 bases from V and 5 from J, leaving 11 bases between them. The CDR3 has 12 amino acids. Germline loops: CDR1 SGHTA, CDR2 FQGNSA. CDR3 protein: CASTGGRETQYF. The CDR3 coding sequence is TGTGCCAGCACGGGTGGGAGGGAGACCCAGTACTTC.

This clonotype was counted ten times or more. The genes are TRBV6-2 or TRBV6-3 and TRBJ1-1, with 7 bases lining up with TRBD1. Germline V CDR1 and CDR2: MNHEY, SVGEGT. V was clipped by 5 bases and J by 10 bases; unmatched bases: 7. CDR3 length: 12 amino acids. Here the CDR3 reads CASSPRQGVAFF. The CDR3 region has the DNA TGTGCCAGCAGTCCCCGACAGGGCGTAGCTTTCTTT.